The subject of this entry is one T cell receptor beta chain. The data originate from a study of blood T cell repertoires in COVID-19. CDR1 SGHRS and CDR2 YFSETQ come from the germline V gene. CDR3 length: 14 amino acids. V was trimmed by 4 bases and J by 5 bases, leaving 13 bases between them. Using immunoSEQ multiplex PCR, the repertoire was profiled, and TCRdb retains in-frame clones only, with some absent. The sample holds roughly 180,000 clones; just under 85% are singletons and the top ten take 7.5% to 9.5%. V gene TRBV5-1 combines with J gene TRBJ1-3; D is uncertain. The receptor's source is a middle-aged man who had recovered from COVID-19. The sequencing input was peripheral blood. CDR3 nucleotides: TGCGCCAGCAGCCTGGAGGAGGGCCGAAACACCATATATTTT. Amino acid sequence: CASSLEEGRNTIYF.